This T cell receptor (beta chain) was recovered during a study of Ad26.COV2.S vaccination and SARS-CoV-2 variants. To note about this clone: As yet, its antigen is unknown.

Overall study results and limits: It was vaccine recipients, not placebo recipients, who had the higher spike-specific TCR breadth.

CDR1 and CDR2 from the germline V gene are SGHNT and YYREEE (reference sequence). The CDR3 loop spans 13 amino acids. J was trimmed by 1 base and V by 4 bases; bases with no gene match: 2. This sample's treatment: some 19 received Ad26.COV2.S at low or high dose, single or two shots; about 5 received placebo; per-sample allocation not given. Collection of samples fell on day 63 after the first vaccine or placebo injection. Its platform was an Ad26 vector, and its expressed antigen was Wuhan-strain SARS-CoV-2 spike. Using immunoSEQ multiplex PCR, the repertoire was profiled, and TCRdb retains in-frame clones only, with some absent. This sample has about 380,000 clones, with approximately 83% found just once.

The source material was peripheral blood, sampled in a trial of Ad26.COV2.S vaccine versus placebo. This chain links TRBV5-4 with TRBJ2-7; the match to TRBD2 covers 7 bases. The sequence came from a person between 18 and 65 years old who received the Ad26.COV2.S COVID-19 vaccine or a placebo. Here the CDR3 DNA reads TGTGCCAGCAGCGAGGGAGGGTCCTACGAGCAGTACTTC. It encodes CASSEGGSYEQYF.